This T cell receptor (beta chain) derives from a study of T cells in Graves' hyperthyroidism and ophthalmopathy. General study points: Also found in blood were most expanded thyroid clonotypes above 0.001.

Amplified TCR beta CDR3 regions came from RNA transcripts. HTBI primers were the set used in a first-round RT-PCR of the TCR CDR3. TCRdb called the multiplex PCR reads again in MiXCR, with one record for every CDR3 protein. The sample holds more than 550,000 distinct CDR3 sequences; roughly 17% are singletons and the top ten take 15%. V was pared by 0 bases and J by 2 bases, with 6 bases between. The CDR3 is 14 residues long. Germline V CDR1 and CDR2: SGDLS, YYNGEE. On this clonotype itself: Its matching antigen is unknown.

The clonotype comes from a man in his fifties with Graves' hyperthyroidism. The sequencing input was blood. The V call is TRBV9, the J call TRBJ2-1, with a weak D call TRBD1 (6 bases). CDR3 sequence reads: CASSVGDTYNEQFF. In nucleotides, the CDR3 is TGTGCCAGCAGCGTAGGGGACACCTACAATGAGCAGTTCTTC. Complete variable domain (other parts from reference TRBV9 and TRBJ2-1): DSGVTQTPKHLITATGQRVTLRCSPRSGDLSVYWYQQSLDQGLQFLIQYYNGEERAKGNILERFSAQQFPDLHSELNLSSLELGDSALYFCASSVGDTYNEQFFGPGTRLTVL.